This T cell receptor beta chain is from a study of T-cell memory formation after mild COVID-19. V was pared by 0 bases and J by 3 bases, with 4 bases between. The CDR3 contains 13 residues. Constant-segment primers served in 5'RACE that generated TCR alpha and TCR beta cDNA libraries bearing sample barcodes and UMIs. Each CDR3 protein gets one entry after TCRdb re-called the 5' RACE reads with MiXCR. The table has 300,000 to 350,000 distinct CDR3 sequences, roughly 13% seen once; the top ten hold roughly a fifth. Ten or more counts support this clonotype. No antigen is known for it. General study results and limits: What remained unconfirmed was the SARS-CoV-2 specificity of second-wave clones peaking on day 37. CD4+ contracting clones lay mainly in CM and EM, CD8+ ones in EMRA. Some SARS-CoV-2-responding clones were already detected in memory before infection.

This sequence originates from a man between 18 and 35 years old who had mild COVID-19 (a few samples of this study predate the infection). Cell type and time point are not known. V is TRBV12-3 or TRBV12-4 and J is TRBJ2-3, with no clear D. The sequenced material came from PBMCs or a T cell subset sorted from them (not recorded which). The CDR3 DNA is TGTGCCAGCAGTTTAGCGCTTACAGATACGCAGTATTTT. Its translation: CASSLALTDTQYF.